This T cell receptor beta chain comes out of a study of blood T cell repertoires in COVID-19. Study summary: Samples came from the United States, Italy and Spain, spanning acute and convalescent COVID-19.

The cohort comprised adults aged about 18 to 89 years residing in under 30 US areas. Cohort 3 recovered donors had two negative PCRs, clearance, or symptom resolution. CDR1 is MNHNS and CDR2 is SASEGT in the germline V gene. The CDR3 contains 17 residues. V shed 3 bases and J 0 bases; nucleotides not matched to a gene: 7. The repertoire was sequenced with immunoSEQ multiplex PCR; TCRdb's copy has only in-frame clones and lacks some. The sample includes about 220,000 clones, almost 85% seen only once; the top ten take around 16%. The clonotype comes from a man aged 35 to 55 who had recovered from COVID-19. The chain links TRBV6-1 to TRBJ1-4; 7 nucleotides line up with TRBD1. Sequencing input: PBMCs or T cells enriched from blood (not recorded which). The DNA of the CDR3 is TGTGCCAGCAGTGACTACAGGGGACTTGCAACTAATGAAAAACTGTTTTTT. Protein sequence: CASSDYRGLATNEKLFF.